In its sample, the clone carrying this T cell receptor beta chain was seen a few times. This specimen belongs to a study of early T cells in non-severe SARS-CoV-2 infection. The TCR library protocol was used to attach unique molecular identifiers. These identifiers were attached to individual cDNA molecules. TCRdb re-analysed the 5' RACE reads in MiXCR, keeping a single row per CDR3 protein. The data show about 83,000 distinct CDR3 sequences, more than 12% seen once. The specimen was whole blood. The sequence came from an adult who was a healthcare worker with PCR-confirmed SARS-CoV-2 infection or an uninfected control (not recorded which).

This CDR3 reads CASTLAGANYNEQFF. The CDR3 DNA is TGTGCCAGCACCCTGGCTGGGGCGAACTACAATGAGCAGTTCTTC. The chain uses TRBV27 and TRBJ2-1; D is possibly TRBD1 (5 bases). The germline V gene has CDR1 MNHEY and CDR2 SMNVEV (reference sequence). V lost 7 bases and J lost 3, with 16 bases in between. The CDR3 contains 15 residues.